This T cell receptor beta chain is from a study of T cell responses to AZD1222 COVID-19 vaccine. Whole-study findings and limits: Among those given AZD1222, only five to seven were seropositive at baseline. Spike regions recognized by vaccine-associated CD4 TCRs spanned the protein, led by 160-218 and 743-854.

Investigators merged groups given second doses at roughly 4 or roughly 12 weeks. The assay was immunoSEQ multiplex PCR, and TCRdb's table has in-frame clones only and misses some. The sample comprises under 130,000 clones, about 85% of which are singletons, and 2% to 2.5% rests with the top ten. Points on this clone: Its cognate antigen is unknown.

The CDR3 contains 11 residues. The ends were cut back, 2 bases at V and 6 bases at J, with 5 bases in the middle. Germline lookup yields CDR1 SGHDN and CDR2 FVKESK. Sequencing used peripheral blood, obtained 28 days after the second AZD1222 dose. V gene TRBV14 combines with J gene TRBJ2-7; D not resolved. The receptor's source is an adult who received the AZD1222 COVID-19 vaccine. The CDR3 spells CASSQISEQYF. The CDR3 region has the DNA TGTGCCAGCAGCCAAATAAGCGAGCAGTACTTC.